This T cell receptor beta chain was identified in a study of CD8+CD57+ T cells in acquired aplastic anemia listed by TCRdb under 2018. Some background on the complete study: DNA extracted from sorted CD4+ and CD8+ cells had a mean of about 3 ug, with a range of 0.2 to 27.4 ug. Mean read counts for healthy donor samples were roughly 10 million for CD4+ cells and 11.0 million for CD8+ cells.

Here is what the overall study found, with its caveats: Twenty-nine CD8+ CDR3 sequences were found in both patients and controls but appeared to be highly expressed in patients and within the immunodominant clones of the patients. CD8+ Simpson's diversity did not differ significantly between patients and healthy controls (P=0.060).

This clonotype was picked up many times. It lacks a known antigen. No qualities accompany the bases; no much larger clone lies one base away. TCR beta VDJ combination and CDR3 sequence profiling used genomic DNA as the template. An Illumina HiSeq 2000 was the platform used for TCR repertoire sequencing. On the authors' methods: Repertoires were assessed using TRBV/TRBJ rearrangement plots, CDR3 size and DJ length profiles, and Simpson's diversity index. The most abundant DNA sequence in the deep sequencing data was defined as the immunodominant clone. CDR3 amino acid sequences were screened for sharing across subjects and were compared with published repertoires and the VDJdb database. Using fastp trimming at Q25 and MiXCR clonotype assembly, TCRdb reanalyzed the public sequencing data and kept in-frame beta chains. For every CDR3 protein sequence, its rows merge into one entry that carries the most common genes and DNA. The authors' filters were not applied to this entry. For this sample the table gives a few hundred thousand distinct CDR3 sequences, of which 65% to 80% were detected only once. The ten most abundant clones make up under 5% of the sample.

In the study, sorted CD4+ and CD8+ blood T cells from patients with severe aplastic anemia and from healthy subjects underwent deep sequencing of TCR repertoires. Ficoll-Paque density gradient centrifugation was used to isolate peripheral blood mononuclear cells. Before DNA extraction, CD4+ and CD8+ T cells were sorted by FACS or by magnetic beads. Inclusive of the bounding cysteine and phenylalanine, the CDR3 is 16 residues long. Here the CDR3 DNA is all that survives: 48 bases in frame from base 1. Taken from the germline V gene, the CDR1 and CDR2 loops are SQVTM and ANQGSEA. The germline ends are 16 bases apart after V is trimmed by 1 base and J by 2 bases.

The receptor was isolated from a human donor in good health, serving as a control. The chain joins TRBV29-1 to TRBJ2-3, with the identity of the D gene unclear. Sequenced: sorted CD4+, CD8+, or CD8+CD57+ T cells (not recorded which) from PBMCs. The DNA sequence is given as TGCAGCGTTGAAGGTTACAGCAGGCAGAACACAGATACGCAGTATTTT. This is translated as CSVEGYSRQNTDTQYF.